The 24 T cell receptor beta chains reported below all come from one sample, sequenced in a study of blood T cells in healthy people across ages. A second PCR, run for 7 to 11 cycles, used a sample-barcoded 5' primer plus a J-beta primer mix. Each CDR3 protein gets one entry after TCRdb re-called the 5' RACE reads with MiXCR. The table has around 400,000 distinct CDR3 sequences, about 55% seen once. The sequenced material came from blood. All receptors derive from a man aged 60 to 75 in good health.

This chain links TRBV7-9 with TRBJ2-1; perhaps TRBD1 as D (6 bases). The CDR3 sequence is 14 residues long. V lost 7 bases and J lost 4, with 14 bases in between. Germline CDR1 SEHNR, CDR2 FQNEAQ (reference sequence). The CDR3 DNA sequence: TGTGCCAGCAACTCCGGGACAACTTACAATGAGCAGTTCTTC. Its translation: CASNSGTTYNEQFF.

This clonotype was counted at least ten times. The CDR3 region is CASSETGAGRHNEQFF. The CDR3 DNA reads TGTGCCAGCAGTGAAACAGGGGCCGGGAGGCACAATGAGCAGTTCTTC. V gene TRBV12-3 or TRBV12-4 combines with J gene TRBJ2-1; D may match TRBD1 or TRBD2 (7 bases each). CDR3 length: 16 amino acids. V lost 5 bases to trimming and J lost 5 bases, with 19 bases between them.

A single count supports this clonotype. Just one base apart from a much larger clone, this may be a read error. The rearrangement uses TRBV27 and TRBJ1-2; D possibly corresponds to TRBD1 (5 bases). Germline V gene data show CDR1 as MNHEY and CDR2 as SMNVEV (reference sequence). CDR3 length equals 13 residues. Trimming cost V 2 bases and J 7 bases, with 11 bases left between them. CDR3 protein: CASSLSRVSGYTF. The CDR3 DNA sequence: TGTGCCAGCAGTTTAAGCAGGGTGTCTGGCTACACCTTC.

The chain combines TRBV10-3 with TRBJ1-1, with TRBD1 matching 8 bases. CDR1 is ENHRY, CDR2 SYGVKD, per germline. The CDR3 loop spans 13 amino acids. The V gene end was trimmed by 9 bases and the J gene end by 1 base; junction bases not matched to a gene: 4. The CDR3 loop reads CAISGTGNTEAFF. The CDR3 coding sequence is TGTGCCATATCCGGGACAGGGAACACTGAAGCTTTCTTT.

In this sample, this clonotype turned up a few times. V usage is TRBV11-2 and J usage is TRBJ1-2, with D tentatively TRBD1 (5 bases). This CDR3 comprises 16 residues. The germline V gene encodes CDR1 SGHAT and CDR2 FQNNGV. V lost 3 bases and J lost 8, with 22 bases in between. This chain's CDR3 is CASSFTGAGFGGGYTF. Here the CDR3 DNA reads TGTGCCAGCAGCTTTACTGGCGCAGGGTTCGGGGGAGGCTACACCTTC.

As concerns this clonotype: One end of the junction fails to match germline, which may point to a read error. The rearrangement joins TRBV12-3 or TRBV12-4 to TRBJ2-1, with D possibly TRBD1 on 6 matching bases. The CDR3 is 14 residues long. CDR3 coding DNA: TGTGCCAGCAACACCGAGGGGGTGGGCAATGAGCCGTTCTTC. Residues: CASNTEGVGNEPFF.

This clonotype was found a few times. The J gene is TRBJ2-5, the V gene TRBV7-9; D call uncertain. CDR1 and CDR2 from the germline V gene are SEHNR and FQNEAQ (reference sequence). The V end lost 5 bases, the J end lost 1 base, and 14 bases lay between the germline ends. The CDR3 sequence is 15 residues long. In DNA form, the CDR3 reads TGTGCCAGCAGCAGGGCGTCGGCCCCCCAAGAGACCCAGTACTTC. Protein product: CASSRASAPQETQYF.

The chain has TRBV5-6 and TRBJ2-3, with 11 bases lining up with TRBD2. The CDR3 loop spans 16 amino acids. After removal of 0 bases from V and 2 bases from J, the junction contained 2 bases not matched to a gene. Looked up from germline, CDR1 is SGHDT and CDR2 is YYEEEE. The CDR3 protein is CASSLGLAGFTDTQYF. In DNA, the CDR3 is TGTGCCAGCAGCTTGGGACTAGCGGGGTTCACAGATACGCAGTATTTT.

The chain couples TRBV5-1 to TRBJ1-2; 10 bases agree with TRBD1. Trimming removed 0 bases from V and 8 bases from J; junction bases left unmatched: 7. Germline V lookup: CDR1 SGHRS, CDR2 YFSETQ. The CDR3 contains 15 residues. The CDR3 region has the DNA TGCGCCAGCAGCTTGGGCGGGACAGGGGAAAGAGGCTACACCTTC. Encoded protein: CASSLGGTGERGYTF.

This clonotype was seen a few times. The genes are TRBV12-3 or TRBV12-4 and TRBJ2-4; D ambiguous. This CDR3 is 17 amino acids long. V lost 4 bases to trimming and J lost 1 base, with 17 bases between them. The CDR3 DNA sequence: TGTGCCAGCAGTTCCCGACGAGCCTTAGGGGCCAAAAACATTCAGTACTTC. This encodes CASSSRRALGAKNIQYF.

The chain recombines TRBV7-9 with TRBJ2-3; unclear D gene. CDR3 length: 12 residues. Looked up from germline, CDR1 is SEHNR and CDR2 is FQNEAQ (reference sequence). Trimming took off 4 bases at V and 5 bases at J, with 7 bases between the two ends. The CDR3 loop reads CASSSLRDTQYF. DNA for the CDR3: TGTGCCAGCAGCTCACTCCGAGATACGCAGTATTTT.

As concerns this clonotype: A single base separates this from a much larger clone, so it may be a read error. J is TRBJ2-4 and V is TRBV27; 13 nucleotides match TRBD2. The DNA end is a closer match to TRBJ2-7, so the J assignment may be wrong. The germline gives CDR1 MNHEY, CDR2 SMNVEV (reference sequence). CDR3 length equals 16 residues. The DNA for the CDR3 is TGTGCCAGCAGTCCGACTAGCGGGGGGCCGCCCGACGAGCAGTACTTC. Its protein is CASSPTSGGPPDEQYF.

The CDR3 region is CASIELGQGNHEQYF. The CDR3 DNA reads as TGTGCCAGCATTGAATTGGGACAGGGAAACCACGAGCAGTACTTC. The chain has TRBV6-2 or TRBV6-3 and TRBJ2-5; 9 bases are a match to TRBD1. The J call may be incorrect, as the DNA end agrees better with TRBJ2-7. This CDR3 contains 15 residues. The germline V gene encodes CDR1 MNHEY and CDR2 SVGEGT.

This clonotype was detected only a few times. The chain has TRBV12-3 or TRBV12-4 and TRBJ2-7, with 9 bases aligning to TRBD1. This CDR3 is built from 15 residues. V was pared by 5 bases and J by 3 bases, with 8 bases of the junction left unmatched. The DNA of the CDR3 is TGTGCCAGCAGTGCCTTACAGGGGGCGAGCTACGAGCAGTACTTC. It is translated as CASSALQGASYEQYF.

CDR3 loop: CASYQETSGAYEQYV. The CDR3 nucleotides are TGTGCCAGCTACCAGGAGACTAGCGGGGCCTACGAGCAGTACGTC. V gene TRBV6-2 or TRBV6-3 combines with J gene TRBJ2-7, with 11 bases identical to TRBD2. V trimming: 8 bases; J trimming: 2 bases; junction bases outside the gene matches: 8. CDR1 and CDR2 (germline): MNHEY, SVGEGT. CDR3 length: 15 amino acids.

The genes are TRBV29-1 and TRBJ2-1; TRBD2 might be the D (6 bases). CDR1 is SQVTM, CDR2 ANQGSEA, per germline. Trimming took off 0 bases at V and 7 bases at J, with 10 bases between the two ends. The CDR3 length is 13 residues. CDR3 coding DNA: TGCAGCGTTGAAGAGCTGGAGGGGAATGAGCAGTTCTTC. Its protein product is CSVEELEGNEQFF.

The chain uses TRBV12-3 or TRBV12-4 and TRBJ2-7; D may be TRBD1 (6 bases). The J call may be incorrect, as the DNA end agrees better with TRBJ2-5. The CDR3 has 13 amino acids. The CDR3 reads CASSRDTQETQYF. DNA for the CDR3: TGTGCCAGCAGCCGGGACACGCAAGAGACCCAGTACTTC.

The J gene is TRBJ2-7, the V gene TRBV9, with unresolved D. CDR1 and CDR2 (germline): SGDLS, YYNGEE. V was shortened by 4 bases and J by 7 bases, with 15 bases between the two germline ends. The CDR3 totals 13 residues. The CDR3 nucleotides read TGTGCCAGCAGCCCATGGACCATCAATGAGCAGTACTTC. Protein: CASSPWTINEQYF.

The table lists this clonotype with a few counts. The chain employs TRBV4-3 and TRBJ2-1; no firm D call. The V and J ends lost 3 bases and 3 bases respectively, with 12 bases between them. CDR3 size: 15 residues. CDR1 is LGHNA and CDR2 is YSLEER in the germline V gene. The CDR3 DNA reads TGCGCCAGCAGCCAGGCCCTGAGTTTCTACAATGAGCAGTTCTTC. This codes for CASSQALSFYNEQFF.

This rearrangement joins TRBV7-2 to TRBJ2-3; D is unclear. CDR1 SGHTA and CDR2 FQGNSA come from the germline V gene. Trimming took off 5 bases at V and 0 bases at J, with 9 bases between the two ends. This CDR3 has 14 amino acids. This CDR3 reads CASSPSHSTDTQYF. CDR3 nucleotides: TGTGCCAGCAGCCCATCCCACAGCACAGATACGCAGTATTTT.

This chain connects TRBV13 to TRBJ1-1; D remains unclear. V lost 8 bases, J lost 6 bases, and 22 bases lay in between. Germline V gene sequence: CDR1 PRHDT, CDR2 FYEKMQ (reference sequence). The length of the CDR3 is 15 residues. This CDR3 reads CASALASTSNSEAFF. In DNA, the CDR3 is TGTGCCAGCGCCCTTGCTTCCACATCTAACTCTGAAGCTTTCTTT.

CDR3 in DNA: TGCAGTGCTAGAGATGGTCGCGGCTATGGCTACACCTTC. Amino acid sequence: CSARDGRGYGYTF. The chain has TRBV20-1 and TRBJ1-2; no definite D call. Germline V gene lookup returns CDR1 DFQATT and CDR2 SNEGSKA (reference sequence). V was pared by 0 bases and J by 4 bases, with 9 bases between. This CDR3 has 13 residues.

This clonotype was counted at least ten times. The chain is built from TRBV20-1 and TRBJ2-5; D is perhaps TRBD1 (6 bases). The CDR3 has 13 amino acids. V was pared by 5 bases and J by 0 bases, with 10 bases between. The germline CDR1 and CDR2 sequences are DFQATT and SNEGSKA (reference sequence). CDR3 residues: CSALRDNQETQYF. The DNA of the CDR3 is TGCAGTGCTCTACGGGACAACCAAGAGACCCAGTACTTC.

The chain carries TRBV11-3 and TRBJ2-3, with 13 positions matching TRBD2. Germline values: CDR1 SGHNT, CDR2 YENEEA. The CDR3 is 16 amino acids. With V trimmed by 5 bases and J by 6 bases, 8 bases remained unmatched. The CDR3 is CASSPGTSGNVDTQYF. The CDR3 region has the DNA TGTGCCAGCAGCCCCGGGACTAGCGGGAACGTGGATACGCAGTATTTT.